The present entry profiles one T cell receptor beta chain with its context. The antigen is unknown. TCRdb keeps only in-frame clones here, not all; method: immunoSEQ multiplex PCR. The data hold over a million clones, with around 82% observed a single time. The data belong to a study of shared clonotypes between healthy human individuals. In the study overall: Aged between 18 and 49, the donors were a couple of women and a few men. Study-wide findings and caveats: The low donor count limited represented genetic and exposure-history diversity.

Each of the donors was a healthy adult who was HIV-negative and had not had a recent acute infection or vaccination. The sequence derives from a man between 18 and 35 years old in good health. Some clones in this sample may be carry-over from other donors' samples. The material sequenced was memory CD4+ T cells from PBMCs. Subset denoted: CD45RA-negative fraction.

The CDR3 loop is CASSVGNQNTGELFF. In nucleotides, the CDR3 is TGTGCCAGCAGCGTGGGGAACCAGAACACCGGGGAGCTGTTTTTT. The V and J genes are TRBV9 and TRBJ2-2; D unresolved. The CDR3 is 15 residues long. In germline, CDR1 is SGDLS, CDR2 YYNGEE. The germline V and J ends were trimmed by 2 bases and 1 base, with 9 bases remaining between them. Together with reference TRBV9 and TRBJ2-2, the CDR3 gives the full variable domain: DSGVTQTPKHLITATGQRVTLRCSPRSGDLSVYWYQQSLDQGLQFLIQYYNGEERAKGNILERFSAQQFPDLHSELNLSSLELGDSALYFCASSVGNQNTGELFFGEGSRLTVL.